The TCR beta chain described here comes from a study of T-cell reconstitution after alpha-beta-depleted transplantation in children. As it was prepared, the TCRbeta library received unique molecular identifiers. TCRdb re-derived calls from the PCR reads in MiXCR, one entry per CDR3 protein. The sample holds hundreds of thousands of distinct CDR3 sequences, 15% to 20% seen once. Germline assignment: CDR1 DFQATT and CDR2 SNEGSKA (reference sequence). V gave up 1 base and J gave up 2 bases; unmatched junction bases: 12. The CDR3 runs 18 residues. The sequence was collected from a human donor who donated a stem cell graft to a child with acute myeloid leukemia. The sequences come from PBMCs from the stem cell graft donor, collected from the stem cell graft. This chain joins TRBV20-1 and TRBJ2-3; 10 positions agree with TRBD2. CDR3 in DNA: TGCAGTGCTAGAGCCCTTTACCCAAGCGGGGGGGTCACAGATACGCAGTATTTT. Translating gives CSARALYPSGGVTDTQYF.